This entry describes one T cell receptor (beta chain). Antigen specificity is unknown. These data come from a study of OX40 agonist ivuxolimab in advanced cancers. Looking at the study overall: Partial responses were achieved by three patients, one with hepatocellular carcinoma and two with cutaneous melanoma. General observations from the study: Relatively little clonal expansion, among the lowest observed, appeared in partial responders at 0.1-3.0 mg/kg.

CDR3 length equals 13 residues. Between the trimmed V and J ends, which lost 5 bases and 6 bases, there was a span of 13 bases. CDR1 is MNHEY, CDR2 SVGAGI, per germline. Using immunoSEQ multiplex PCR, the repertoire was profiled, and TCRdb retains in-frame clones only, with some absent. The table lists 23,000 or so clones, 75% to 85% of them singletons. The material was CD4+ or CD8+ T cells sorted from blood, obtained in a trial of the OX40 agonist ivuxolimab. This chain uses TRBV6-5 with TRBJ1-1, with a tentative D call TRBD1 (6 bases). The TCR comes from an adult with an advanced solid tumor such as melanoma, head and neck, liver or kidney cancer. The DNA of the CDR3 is TGTGCCAGCAGTCTCCCGGGGGGGCCTGAAGCTTTCTTT. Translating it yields CASSLPGGPEAFF.